This section outlines one T cell receptor delta chain sequence together with its context. TCRdb re-identified clones in the RT-PCR reads via CATT. The sample yields 10,000 to 12,000 delta-chain clones, 38% seen once. The data were obtained in a study of gamma-delta T cells after stem cell transplantation. Trimming pared 0 bases from V and 6 bases from J, leaving 10 bases between. Per germline, CDR1 GEAIGNYY and CDR2 EKD. This CDR3 region has 13 residues. The chain has TRDV2 and TRDJ1; D uncertain. This receptor was taken from a human donor. It is not recorded whose cells these are; they may come from a transplant donor. Material: gamma-delta T cells. The CDR3 DNA reads as TGTGCCTGTGACACCGGATGTGGAAATAAACTCATCTTT. This translates into CACDTGCGNKLIF.